The source of this T cell receptor (beta chain) is a study of cytomegalovirus exposure and HLA in healthy donors. Study-wide points: Cytomegalovirus status, reportedly, was diagnosed with high specificity and sensitivity by the classifier. HLA alleles were associated with roughly 17,000 TCR beta sequences in a later analysis at 0.05 false discovery rate.

The CDR3 is made up of 14 amino acids. The germline V gene has CDR1 MNHEY and CDR2 SMNVEV (reference sequence). It was with 60 Vbeta and 13 Jbeta primers that the PCR ran. Sequencing was performed with immunoSEQ multiplex PCR; in TCRdb, only in-frame clones are kept and a portion is missing. The sample lists 180,000 or so clones, about 80% seen once, with more than 1.4% in the top ten. With regard to this clone: No antigen is known for it. A junction end diverges from the germline sequence, so it may reflect a read error.

This TCR came from a man aged 18 to 29 in good health and CMV-seronegative. Sequenced material: PBMCs. V and J are TRBV27 and TRBJ1-2; TRBD1 might be the D (5 bases). The CDR3 bases are TGTGCCAGCAGTTTATCGTCCCAGGGTGCAAGCTACCCCTTC. Encoded protein: CASSLSSQGASYPF.